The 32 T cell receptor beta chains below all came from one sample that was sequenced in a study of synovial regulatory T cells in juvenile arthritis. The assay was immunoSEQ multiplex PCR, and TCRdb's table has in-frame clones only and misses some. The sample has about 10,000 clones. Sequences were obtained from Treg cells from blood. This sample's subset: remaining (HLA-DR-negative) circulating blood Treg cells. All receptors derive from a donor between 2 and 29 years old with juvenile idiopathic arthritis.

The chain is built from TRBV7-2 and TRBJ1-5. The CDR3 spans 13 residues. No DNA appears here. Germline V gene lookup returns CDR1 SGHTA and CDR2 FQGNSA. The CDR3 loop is CASSLVRGQPQHF. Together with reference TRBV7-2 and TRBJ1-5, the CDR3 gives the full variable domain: GAGVSQSPSNKVTEKGKDVELRCDPISGHTALYWYRQSLGQGLEFLIYFQGNSAPDKSGLPSDRFSAERTGGSVSTLTIQRTQQEDSAVYLCASSLVRGQPQHFGDGTRLSIL.

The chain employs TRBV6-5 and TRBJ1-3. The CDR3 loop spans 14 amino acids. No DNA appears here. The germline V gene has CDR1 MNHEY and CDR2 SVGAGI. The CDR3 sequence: CASSSALWGNTIYF.

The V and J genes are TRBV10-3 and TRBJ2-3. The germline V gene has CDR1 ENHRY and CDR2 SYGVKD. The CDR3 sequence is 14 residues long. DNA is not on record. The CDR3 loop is CAISEEGQGDTQYF.

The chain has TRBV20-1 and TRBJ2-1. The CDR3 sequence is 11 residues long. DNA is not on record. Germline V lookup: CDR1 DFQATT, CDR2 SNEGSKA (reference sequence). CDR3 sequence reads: CSARDGTRQFF.

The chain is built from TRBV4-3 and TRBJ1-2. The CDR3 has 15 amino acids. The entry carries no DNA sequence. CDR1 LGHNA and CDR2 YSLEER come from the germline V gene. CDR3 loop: CASSLGGGGLYGYTF.

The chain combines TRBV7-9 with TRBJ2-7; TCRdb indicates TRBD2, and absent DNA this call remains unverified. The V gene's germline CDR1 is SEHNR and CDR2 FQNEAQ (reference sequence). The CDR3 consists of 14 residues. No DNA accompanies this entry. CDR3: CASSFRGVSYEQYF.

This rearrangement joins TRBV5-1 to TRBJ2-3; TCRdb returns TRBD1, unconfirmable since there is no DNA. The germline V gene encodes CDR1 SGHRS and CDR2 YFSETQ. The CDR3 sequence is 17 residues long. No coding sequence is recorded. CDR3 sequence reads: CASSFPLQGVGTDTQYF. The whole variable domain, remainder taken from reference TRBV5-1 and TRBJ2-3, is KAGVTQTPRYLIKTRGQQVTLSCSPISGHRSVSWYQQTPGQGLQFLFEYFSETQRNKGNFPGRFSGRQFSNSRSEMNVSTLELGDSALYLCASSFPLQGVGTDTQYFGPGTRLTVL.

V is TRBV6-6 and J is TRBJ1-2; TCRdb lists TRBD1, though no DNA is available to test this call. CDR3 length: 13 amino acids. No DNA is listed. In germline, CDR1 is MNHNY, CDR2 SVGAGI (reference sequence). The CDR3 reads CASRDRDYYGYTF.

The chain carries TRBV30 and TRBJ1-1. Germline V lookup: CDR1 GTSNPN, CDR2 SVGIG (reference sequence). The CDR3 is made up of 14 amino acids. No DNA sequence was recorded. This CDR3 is CAWRNWTVNTEAFF.

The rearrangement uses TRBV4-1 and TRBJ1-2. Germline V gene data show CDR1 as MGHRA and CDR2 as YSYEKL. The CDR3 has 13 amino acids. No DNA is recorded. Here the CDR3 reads CASSRTDSYGYTF.

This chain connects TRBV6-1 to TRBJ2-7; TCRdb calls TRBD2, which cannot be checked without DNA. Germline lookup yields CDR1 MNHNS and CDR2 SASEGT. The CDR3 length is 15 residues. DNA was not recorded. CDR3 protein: CASSTGTSLSYEQYF.

The CDR3: CASSAWTGSNQPQHF. V is TRBV5-8 and J is TRBJ1-5; as DNA is missing, the TRBD1 call by TCRdb cannot be tested. CDR1 is SGHTS, CDR2 YDEGEE, per germline. CDR3 length: 15 residues. The DNA is not on file.

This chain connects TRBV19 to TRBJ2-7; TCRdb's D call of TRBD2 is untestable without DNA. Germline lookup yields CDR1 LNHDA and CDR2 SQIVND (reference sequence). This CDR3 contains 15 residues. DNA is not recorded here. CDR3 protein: CASIVPGLAAMEQYF. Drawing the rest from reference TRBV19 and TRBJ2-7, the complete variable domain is DGGITQSPKYLFRKEGQNVTLSCEQNLNHDAMYWYRQDPGQGLRLIYYSQIVNDFQKGDIAEGYSVSREKKESFPLTVTSAQKNPTAFYLCASIVPGLAAMEQYFGPGTRLTVT.

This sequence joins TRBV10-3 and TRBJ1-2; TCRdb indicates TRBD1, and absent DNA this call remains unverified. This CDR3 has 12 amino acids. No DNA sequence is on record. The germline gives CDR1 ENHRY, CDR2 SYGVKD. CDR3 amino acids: CAMMTENYGYTF.

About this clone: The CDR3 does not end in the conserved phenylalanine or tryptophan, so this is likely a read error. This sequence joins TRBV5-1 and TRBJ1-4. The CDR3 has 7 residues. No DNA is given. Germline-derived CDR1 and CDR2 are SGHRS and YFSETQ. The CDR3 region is CASSLLG.

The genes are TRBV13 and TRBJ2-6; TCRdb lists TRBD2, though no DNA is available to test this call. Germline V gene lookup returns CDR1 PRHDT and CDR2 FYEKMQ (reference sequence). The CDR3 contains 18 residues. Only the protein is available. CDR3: CASSLDLGLAGGANVLTF.

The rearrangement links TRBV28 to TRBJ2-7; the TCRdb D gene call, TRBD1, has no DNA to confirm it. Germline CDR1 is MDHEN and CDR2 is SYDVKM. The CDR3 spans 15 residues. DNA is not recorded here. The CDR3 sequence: CASKIIGTGESEQYF.

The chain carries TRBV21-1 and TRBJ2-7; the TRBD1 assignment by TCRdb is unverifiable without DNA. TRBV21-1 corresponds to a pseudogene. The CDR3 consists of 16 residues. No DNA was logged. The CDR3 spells CASSKARQGCTYEQYF.

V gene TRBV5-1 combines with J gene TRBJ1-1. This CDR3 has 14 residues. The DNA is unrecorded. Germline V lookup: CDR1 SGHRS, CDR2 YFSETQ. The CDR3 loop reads CASSLVGQTLGAFF.

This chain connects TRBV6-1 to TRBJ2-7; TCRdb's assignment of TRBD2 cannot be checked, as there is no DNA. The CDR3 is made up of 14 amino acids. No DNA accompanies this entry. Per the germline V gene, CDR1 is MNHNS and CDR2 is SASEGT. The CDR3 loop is CATHNPGLSYEQYF.

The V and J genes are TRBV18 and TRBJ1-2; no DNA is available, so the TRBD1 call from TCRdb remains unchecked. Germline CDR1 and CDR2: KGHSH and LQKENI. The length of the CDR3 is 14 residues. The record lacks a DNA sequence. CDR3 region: CASSPVDNGYGYTF.

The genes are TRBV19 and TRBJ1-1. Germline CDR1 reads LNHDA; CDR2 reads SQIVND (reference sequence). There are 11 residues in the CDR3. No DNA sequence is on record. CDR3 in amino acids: CASSIPDEAFF.

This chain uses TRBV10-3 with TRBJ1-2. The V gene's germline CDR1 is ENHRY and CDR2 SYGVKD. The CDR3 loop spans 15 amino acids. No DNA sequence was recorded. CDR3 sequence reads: CAISGSGAENYGYTF.

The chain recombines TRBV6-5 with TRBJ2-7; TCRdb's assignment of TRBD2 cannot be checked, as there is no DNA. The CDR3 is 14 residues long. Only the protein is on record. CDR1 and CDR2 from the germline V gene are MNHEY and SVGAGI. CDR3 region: CASSYVGGGPEQYF.

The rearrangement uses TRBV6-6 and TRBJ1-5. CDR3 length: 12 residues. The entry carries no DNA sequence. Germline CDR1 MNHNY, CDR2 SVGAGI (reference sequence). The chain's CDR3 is CASSYTGQPQHF.

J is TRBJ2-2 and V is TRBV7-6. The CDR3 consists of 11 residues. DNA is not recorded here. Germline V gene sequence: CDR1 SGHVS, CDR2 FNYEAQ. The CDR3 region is CASSPPGELFF.

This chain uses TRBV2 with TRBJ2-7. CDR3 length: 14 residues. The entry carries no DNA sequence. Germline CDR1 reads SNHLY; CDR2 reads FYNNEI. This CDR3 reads CASSQHGGRYEQYF.

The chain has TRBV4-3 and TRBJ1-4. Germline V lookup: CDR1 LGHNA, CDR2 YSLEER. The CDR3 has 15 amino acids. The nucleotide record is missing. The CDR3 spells CASSLLGGPDEKLFF.

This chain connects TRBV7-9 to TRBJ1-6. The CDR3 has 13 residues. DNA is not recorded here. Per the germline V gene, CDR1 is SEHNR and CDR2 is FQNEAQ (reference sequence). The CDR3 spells CASSTAGNSPLHF.

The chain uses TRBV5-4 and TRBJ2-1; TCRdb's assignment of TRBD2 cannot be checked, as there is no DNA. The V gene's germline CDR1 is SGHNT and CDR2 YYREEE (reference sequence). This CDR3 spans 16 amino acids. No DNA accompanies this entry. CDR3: CASSLSGTVSYNEQFF.

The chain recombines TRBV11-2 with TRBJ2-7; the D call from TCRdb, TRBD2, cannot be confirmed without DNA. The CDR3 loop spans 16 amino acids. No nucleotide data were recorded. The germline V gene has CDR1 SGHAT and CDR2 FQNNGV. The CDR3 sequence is CASSLLRTSRSYEQYF.

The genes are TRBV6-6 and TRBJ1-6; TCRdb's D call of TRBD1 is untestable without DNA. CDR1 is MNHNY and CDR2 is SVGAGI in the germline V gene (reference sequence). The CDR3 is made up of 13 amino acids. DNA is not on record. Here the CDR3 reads CASRLQGAVPLHF.